This TCR beta chain was identified during a study of blood T cells in healthy people across ages. Findings and limits, study-wide: More naive CD4+ cells and higher diversity were found in long-lived than in aged donors.

Germline CDR1 and CDR2: MDHEN and SYDVKM. The CDR3 consists of 16 residues. Trimming at V came to 4 bases and at J to 3 bases, leaving 7 bases not matched to a gene. PBMCs, at least 6.5 million per sample, were isolated. The use of a sample-barcoded 5' primer and a J-beta primer mix characterized a second PCR of about 7 to 12 cycles. From the 5' RACE reads, TCRdb called clonotypes with MiXCR, one entry per CDR3 protein. The sample includes 1 million to 1.2 million distinct CDR3 sequences, more than 30% of them seen just once. With regard to this clonotype: Its target is unknown.

V is TRBV28 and J is TRBJ1-5, with 9 bases identical to TRBD1. This sequence originates from a man aged 18-30 years in good health. What was sequenced was blood. The CDR3 spells CASSSPGTGYNQPQHF. The DNA of the CDR3 is TGTGCCAGCAGTTCCCCCGGGACAGGGTACAATCAGCCCCAGCATTTT.